One and the same sample provided the 23 T cell receptor beta chains below, sequenced in a study of response to subunit inactivated influenza vaccine. In TCRdb, the RT-PCR reads were re-called with MiXCR into one record per CDR3 protein. The sample lists a few hundred thousand distinct CDR3 sequences; roughly 10% were seen once. The data also belong to a second study, concerning T cells expressing NK-cell markers. Per that study: 5'RACE template switching with UMIs generated TCR beta cDNA.

The sample here was PBMCs from blood, taken on the day of vaccination. These receptors all stem from a man aged 45-65 years who received an inactivated influenza vaccine.

This chain links TRBV7-2 with TRBJ2-7, with D possibly matching TRBD1 (5 bases). The ends were cut back, 2 bases at V and 2 bases at J, with 13 bases in the middle. The V gene's germline CDR1 is SGHTA and CDR2 FQGNSA. The CDR3 spans 15 residues. The CDR3 spells CASSLFPTDTYEQYF. DNA of the CDR3: TGTGCCAGCAGCTTATTTCCGACAGATACCTACGAGCAGTACTTC.

This clonotype was recorded a few times. The chain joins TRBV10-3 to TRBJ2-5, with D possibly TRBD1 on 6 matching bases. V lost 2 bases and J lost 5, with 15 bases in between. CDR1 is ENHRY and CDR2 is SYGVKD in the germline V gene. This CDR3 spans 15 amino acids. The DNA of the CDR3 is TGTGCCATCAGTGAGACGGACAGCAAGCTGGAGACCCAGTACTTC. Amino acid sequence: CAISETDSKLETQYF.

This clonotype has just a few counts. The V call is TRBV29-1, the J call TRBJ1-2; tentatively, D is TRBD1 (5 bases). The V gene lost 6 bases and the J gene lost 7 bases, with 12 bases spanning the gap. CDR1 SQVTM and CDR2 ANQGSEA come from the germline V gene. The CDR3 contains 11 residues. CDR3 sequence reads: CSVKAGFGYTF. In nucleotides, the CDR3 is TGCAGCGTAAAGGCAGGGTTTGGCTACACCTTC.

This clonotype was seen a few times. The J gene is TRBJ1-6, the V gene TRBV12-3 or TRBV12-4; 7 nucleotides match TRBD1. This CDR3 contains 18 residues. With V trimmed by 6 bases and J by 0 bases, 11 bases remained unmatched. In DNA, the CDR3 is TGTGCCAGCAGCCCCAGCAGGGGGATTAGCTCCTATAATTCACCCCTCCACTTT. Its translation: CASSPSRGISSYNSPLHF.

The sample holds many counts of this clonotype. V gene TRBV12-3 or TRBV12-4 combines with J gene TRBJ2-5, with a tentative D call TRBD2 (6 bases). The CDR3 is 14 residues long. V gave up 7 bases and J gave up 3 bases, with 15 bases separating them. CDR3 sequence: CASTHSGQEETQYF. Written as DNA, the CDR3 is TGTGCCAGCACACATAGCGGCCAAGAAGAGACCCAGTACTTC.

This clonotype was recorded at least ten times. The rearrangement links TRBV20-1 to TRBJ1-2; a weak D match, TRBD1 (5 bases). V shed 1 base and J shed 2 bases, with 14 bases lying between them. The germline V gene has CDR1 DFQATT and CDR2 SNEGSKA (reference sequence). The CDR3 consists of 15 residues. The CDR3 loop reads CSARVGGEGNYGYTF. CDR3 DNA: TGCAGTGCTAGAGTGGGGGGGGAGGGGAACTATGGCTACACCTTC.

DNA for the CDR3: TGTGCCGCCTCTGTAGGGAGATTTAGTCCTGAAGCTTTCTTT. Amino acid sequence: CAASVGRFSPEAFF. The J gene is TRBJ1-1, the V gene TRBV24-1; D is unclear. V lost 12 bases and J lost 6, with 22 bases in between. The CDR3 extends over 14 amino acids. CDR1 is KGHDR and CDR2 is SFDVKD in the germline V gene.

This clonotype has more than one count but fewer than ten. The rearrangement links TRBV29-1 to TRBJ2-3; D remains unclear. V was pared by 6 bases and J by 4 bases, with 14 bases between. CDR1 and CDR2 (germline): SQVTM, ANQGSEA. This CDR3 has 13 amino acids. In nucleotides, the CDR3 is TGCAGCGTGGGGATTCGTGGGCCAGATACGCAGTATTTT. Translation gives CSVGIRGPDTQYF.

This clonotype showed up just a few times. V gene TRBV18 combines with J gene TRBJ2-1, with 7 positions matching TRBD1. V dropped 6 bases and J dropped 8; count of bases not matched to a gene: 10. CDR1 and CDR2 from the germline V gene are KGHSH and LQKENI. The CDR3 runs 14 residues. CDR3 nucleotides: TGTGCCAGCTCCCGACAGGGCCCTAGGGATGAGCAGTTCTTC. It specifies CASSRQGPRDEQFF.

The chain links TRBV6-5 to TRBJ2-1; 7 bases fit TRBD1. V lost 0 bases, J lost 3 bases, and 11 bases stayed unmatched. The CDR3 totals 18 residues. The V gene's germline CDR1 is MNHEY and CDR2 SVGAGI. DNA of the CDR3: TGTGCCAGCAGTTACTCGAAGCTCCTACAGGGGAACTACAATGAGCAGTTCTTC. Protein: CASSYSKLLQGNYNEQFF.

The chain has TRBV5-1 and TRBJ2-3, with TRBD2 matching over 9 bases. The CDR3 length is 15 residues. J gave up 0 bases and V 5 bases, and 4 bases lay outside the gene matches. Per the germline V gene, CDR1 is SGHRS and CDR2 is YFSETQ. CDR3 loop: CASRNLAGSTDTQYF. The CDR3 region has the DNA TGCGCCAGCAGAAACCTAGCGGGAAGCACAGATACGCAGTATTTT.

This clonotype was detected a few times. V and J are TRBV9 and TRBJ1-4, with D hard to call. Trimming left V 4 bases short and J 0 bases short, with 10 bases between. Germline V lookup: CDR1 SGDLS, CDR2 YYNGEE. This CDR3 comprises 15 residues. The CDR3 coding sequence is TGTGCCAGCAGCCCCAACAGCGCAACTAATGAAAAACTGTTTTTT. Translation gives CASSPNSATNEKLFF.

This clonotype was detected only a few times. The chain has TRBV5-1 and TRBJ2-7, with D possibly TRBD1 on 5 matching bases. The CDR3 extends over 12 amino acids. Germline V gene data show CDR1 as SGHRS and CDR2 as YFSETQ. V was trimmed by 3 bases and J by 7 bases, leaving 11 bases between them. CDR3: CASSWQGGEQYF. DNA for the CDR3: TGCGCCAGCAGCTGGCAGGGTGGGGAGCAGTACTTC.

The V call is TRBV20-1, the J call TRBJ1-3, with unresolved D. V was pared by 3 bases and J by 0 bases, with 12 bases between. CDR1 is DFQATT and CDR2 is SNEGSKA in the germline V gene (reference sequence). The CDR3 consists of 15 residues. The CDR3 region is CSARSVLPSGNTIYF. CDR3 DNA sequence: TGCAGTGCTAGGTCGGTCTTACCCTCTGGAAACACCATATATTTT.

J is TRBJ2-5 and V is TRBV6-2 or TRBV6-3; 10 nucleotides align to TRBD2. The CDR3 has 18 residues. Germline V CDR1 and CDR2: MNHEY, SVGEGT. The V and J ends lost 2 bases and 2 bases, in that order; junction bases with no gene match: 11. The CDR3 DNA reads TGTGCCAGCAGTTACGCGACTAGCGGGCGTACCCTTCAAGAGACCCAGTACTTC. It codes for CASSYATSGRTLQETQYF.

This clonotype was recorded at least ten times. The V and J genes are TRBV3-1 and TRBJ1-5; D possibly corresponds to TRBD1 (5 bases). The germline gives CDR1 LGHDT, CDR2 YNNKEL (reference sequence). Trimming removed 0 bases at V and 3 bases at J, with 9 bases between. The CDR3 runs to 15 residues. The DNA for the CDR3 is TGTGCCAGCAGCCAAGATTACAGGAACAATCAGCCCCAGCATTTT. It specifies CASSQDYRNNQPQHF.

The chain employs TRBV12-3 or TRBV12-4 and TRBJ2-5; D ambiguous. The length of the CDR3 is 14 residues. Trimming stripped 6 bases from V and 7 bases from J, with 18 bases between. The CDR3 reads CASSSDSPGGTQYF. The CDR3 DNA reads as TGTGCCAGCAGCTCTGACTCCCCGGGTGGGACCCAGTACTTC.

A word on this clonotype: The germline gene is not matched at one end of the junction; a read error may be the cause. J is TRBJ1-5 and V is TRBV7-2, with 8 bases identical to TRBD1. This CDR3 is built from 13 residues. Germline CDR1 is SGHTA and CDR2 is FQGNSA. The CDR3 region is CASTPGGNQPQHF. Written as DNA, the CDR3 is TGTGCCAGCACCCCAGGGGGCAACCAGCCCCAGCATTTT.

The chain employs TRBV15 and TRBJ2-5; TRBD2 might be the D (6 bases). The CDR3 covers 14 residues. CDR1 is LNHNV and CDR2 is YYDKDF in the germline V gene (reference sequence). Trimming stripped 1 base from V and 4 bases from J, with 10 bases between. CDR3 DNA sequence: TGTGCCACCAGCAGAGTAGGTAGCGGAGAGACCCAGTACTTC. It encodes CATSRVGSGETQYF.

The V gene is TRBV18, the J gene TRBJ2-7; D uncertain. CDR3 length: 12 residues. The V gene's germline CDR1 is KGHSH and CDR2 LQKENI. Trimming took off 5 bases at V and 2 bases at J, with 7 bases between the two ends. The CDR3 DNA is TGTGCCAGCTCAGCAGGTCCCTACGAGCAGTACTTC. It encodes CASSAGPYEQYF.

This clonotype was found many times. The gene calls are TRBV18 and TRBJ1-3; D not resolved. Germline CDR1 and CDR2: KGHSH and LQKENI. The CDR3 is made up of 17 amino acids. V was shortened by 0 bases and J by 1 base, with 13 bases between the two germline ends. The CDR3 spells CASSPPGWARSGNTIYF. Written as DNA, the CDR3 is TGTGCCAGCTCACCACCGGGCTGGGCAAGATCTGGAAACACCATATATTTT.

This clonotype has more than one count but fewer than ten. The J gene is TRBJ1-2, the V gene TRBV27; the D is unclear. CDR3 length: 14 amino acids. Looked up from germline, CDR1 is MNHEY and CDR2 is SMNVEV (reference sequence). Trimming took off 3 bases at V and 1 base at J, with 9 bases between the two ends. The CDR3 nucleotides read TGTGCCAGCAGTTTCCTTGGCGGTAACTATGGCTACACCTTC. This translates into CASSFLGGNYGYTF.

The table lists this clonotype with a few counts. The rearrangement joins TRBV10-3 to TRBJ2-6; D is perhaps TRBD1 (6 bases). This CDR3 is 17 amino acids long. Germline V gene lookup returns CDR1 ENHRY and CDR2 SYGVKD. V lost 4 bases to trimming and J lost 0 bases, with 13 bases between them. The CDR3 DNA is TGTGCCATCAGTGGAGGACAGCTTTTCTCTGGGGCCAACGTCCTGACTTTC. This translates into CAISGGQLFSGANVLTF.